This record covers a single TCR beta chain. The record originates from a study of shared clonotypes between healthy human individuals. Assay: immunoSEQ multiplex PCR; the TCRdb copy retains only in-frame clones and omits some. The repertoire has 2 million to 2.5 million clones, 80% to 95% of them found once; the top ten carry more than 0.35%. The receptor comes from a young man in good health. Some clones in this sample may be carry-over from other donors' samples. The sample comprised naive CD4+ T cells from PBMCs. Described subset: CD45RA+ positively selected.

CDR3 sequence: CASTRGGSEQETQYF. The CDR3 nucleotides read TGTGCCAGCACCCGGGGGGGCTCCGAACAAGAGACCCAGTACTTC. V usage is TRBV9 and J usage is TRBJ2-5; 8 positions agree with TRBD2. From germline, CDR1 is SGDLS and CDR2 YYNGEE. Trimming took 6 bases from V and 2 from J; bases not matched to a gene: 9. This CDR3 is built from 15 residues.